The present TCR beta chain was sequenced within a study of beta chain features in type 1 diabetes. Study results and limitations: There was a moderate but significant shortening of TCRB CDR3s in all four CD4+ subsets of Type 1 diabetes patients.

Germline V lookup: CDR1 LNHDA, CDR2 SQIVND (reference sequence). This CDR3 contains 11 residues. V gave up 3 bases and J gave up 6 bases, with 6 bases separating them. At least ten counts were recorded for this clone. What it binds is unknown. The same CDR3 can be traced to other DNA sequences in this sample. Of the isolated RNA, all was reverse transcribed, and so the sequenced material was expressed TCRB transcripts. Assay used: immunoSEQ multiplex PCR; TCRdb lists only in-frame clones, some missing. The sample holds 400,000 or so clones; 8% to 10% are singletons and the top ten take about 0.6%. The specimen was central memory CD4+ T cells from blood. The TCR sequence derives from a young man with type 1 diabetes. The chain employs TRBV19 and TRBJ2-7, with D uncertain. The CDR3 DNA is TGTGCCAGTAGTATCTCAGGCGAGCAGTACTTC. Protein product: CASSISGEQYF.